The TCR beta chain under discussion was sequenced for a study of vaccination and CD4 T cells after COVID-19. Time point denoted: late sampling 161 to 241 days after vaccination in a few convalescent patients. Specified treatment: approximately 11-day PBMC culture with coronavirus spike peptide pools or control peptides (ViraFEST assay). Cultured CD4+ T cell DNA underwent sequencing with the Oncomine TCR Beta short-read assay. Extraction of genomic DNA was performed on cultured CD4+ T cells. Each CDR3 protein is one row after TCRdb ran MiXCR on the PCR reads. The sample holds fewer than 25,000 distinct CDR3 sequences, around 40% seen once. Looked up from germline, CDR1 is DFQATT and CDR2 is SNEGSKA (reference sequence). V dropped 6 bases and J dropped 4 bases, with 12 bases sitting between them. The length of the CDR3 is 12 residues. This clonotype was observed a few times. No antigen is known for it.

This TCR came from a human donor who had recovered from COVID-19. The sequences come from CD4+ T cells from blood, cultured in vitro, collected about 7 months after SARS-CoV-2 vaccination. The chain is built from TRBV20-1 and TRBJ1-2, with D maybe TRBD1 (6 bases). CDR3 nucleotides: TGCAGTGCAGTCAGGGGTGGCTATGGCTACACCTTC. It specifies CSAVRGGYGYTF.